This TCR beta chain comes out of a study of blood T cell repertoires in COVID-19 (TCRdb year 2020). In the study overall: The collaborator samples originated in the United States, Italy and Spain and spanned the acute and convalescent phases of COVID-19. The prospective study material was composed of cDNA or gDNA derived from T cells, B-cell-depleted T cells, or PBMCs. A de-identified subject ID, COVID-19 status, age in years and sex were almost always included in the sample metadata. Samples came from the ongoing ImmuneRACE study (first 160 participants) plus 1,254 subjects from 6 global collaborators. HLA class I and class II types, where available, came from metadata supplied by the sample provider rather than from assay-based typing. The repertoires were made available in a free public database intended to serve as a resource for research on the immune response to SARS-CoV-2. The dataset comprised deeply sampled blood TCRbeta repertoires from subjects exposed to, actively infected with, or recovered from COVID-19.

Counted from cysteine to phenylalanine, this CDR3 has 16 amino acids. Solely the CDR3 DNA is kept, with 48 bases framed from the first base. From a lookup of the germline V gene (reference sequence), CDR1 and CDR2 are LGHDT and YNNKEL. V is pared back by 1 base and J by 7 bases, with 19 bases lying between the germline termini. Regarding this clone: Its antigen remains undetermined. Per-base qualities were not stored, and no clone one base away is much larger.

The immunoSEQ Assay, a bias-controlled multiplex PCR, was used to amplify TCRbeta CDR3 regions from genomic DNA. Per the authors' processing: Nucleated cell counts per sample were estimated from amplification of reference gene primers within the assay. Sequence reads were collapsed and filtered to measure the absolute abundance of every unique TCRbeta CDR3 rearrangement. For each sample, productive Simpson clonality was calculated by taking the square root of Simpson's diversity index across productive rearrangements. Not all clones reach the TCRdb copy of this immuneACCESS table, which keeps in-frame sequences only. Checked studies attribute under half of the gap to unresolved V genes and leave the rest unexplained. V and J calls and clone size are given by that table; D and trimming were obtained from the DNA. This sample is represented by about 150,000 clones; 65% to 85% of them were singletons. The ten largest clones add up to around 3.4% of the sample.

Whole blood was collected in K2EDTA tubes by collaborating institutions according to the institutions' own protocols. Collaborator samples were shipped for TCRbeta analysis as frozen whole blood, isolated PBMCs, or DNA extracted from either sample type. The research as a whole found: The amount of clinical and demographic metadata varied by source and participant and was provided uncurated.

Material for sequencing was peripheral blood. The chain is made from TRBV3-1 (or the pseudogene TRBV3-2) and TRBJ2-5; TRBD2 is a weak D gene call, 5 bases matching. The receptor was isolated from a woman aged 80 or older with acute or convalescent COVID-19. The CDR3 amino acid sequence is: CASSQASSLGIGTQYF. At the DNA level, the sequence is TGTGCCAGCAGCCAAGCGTCTAGTCTCGGGATTGGGACCCAGTACTTC.